This T cell receptor (beta chain) came from a study of cytomegalovirus exposure and HLA in healthy donors. About the research overall: Among the 300 to 400 donors who were genotyped, 81% fell in the genetic ancestry cluster that is associated with self-reported Caucasian donors.

The CDR3 is 18 amino acids. The germline CDR1 and CDR2 sequences are SGDLS and YYNGEE. Trimming removed 3 bases at V and 3 bases at J, with 19 bases between. Healthy bone marrow donors formed the donor group. Primers included in the PCR were 60 Vbeta and 13 Jbeta primers. Only in-frame clones appear in the TCRdb table, and some are missing; sequencing was by immunoSEQ multiplex PCR. This sample yields about 200,000 clones, of which approximately 80% are seen a single time; 1.3% to 1.5% belongs to the top ten. This TCR was recovered from a girl aged 10-17 years in good health and CMV-seronegative. Source material: PBMCs. The chain carries TRBV9 and TRBJ2-6, with D possibly TRBD2 on 5 matching bases. The DNA for the CDR3 is TGTGCCAGCAGCGACCAAGGACTCCTCATCCGTGGGGCCAACGTCCTGACTTTC. Translation gives CASSDQGLLIRGANVLTF.